These 5 T cell receptor beta chains were all obtained from the same sample, sequenced in a study of vaccination effects on CD4 cells after COVID-19 (dated by TCRdb to the early 2020s). Antigens for these TCRs are unknown. After around ten days of culture, CD4+ T cells were isolated with the EasySep CD4+ T cell isolation kit. Participants received two doses of either the BNT162b2 or the mRNA-1273 mRNA SARS-CoV-2 vaccine. The library was produced with the immunoSEQ multiplex PCR assay. TCRdb's version of the immuneACCESS table is confined to in-frame rearrangements and falls short of the full clone set. An unresolved V gene accounts for under half of the shortfall where checked; the remainder is of unknown origin. The sample profile shows about 73,000 clones; about 73% of them were found once. The ten most abundant clones make up about 2% of the sample. Sequenced material: CD4+ T cells from PBMCs cultured without peptide, taken after COVID-19 vaccination. The receptors stem from a human donor who received a COVID-19 vaccine.

This chain connects TRBV2 to TRBJ2-7; D is ambiguous. CDR1 and CDR2 (germline): SNHLY, FYNNEI. This CDR3 region has 14 residues. Trimming pared 1 base from V and 2 bases from J, leaving 9 bases between. This CDR3 is CASSEGTATYEQYV. CDR3 in DNA: TGTGCCAGCAGTGAAGGAACAGCGACCTACGAGCAGTACGTC.

The V call is TRBV6-5, the J call TRBJ1-6; 7 bases are a match to TRBD1. The length of the CDR3 is 13 residues. Germline V lookup: CDR1 MNHEY, CDR2 SVGAGI. V dropped 6 bases and J dropped 5; count of bases not matched to a gene: 1. The CDR3 DNA follows: TGTGCCAGCAGGACAGGGAATAATTCACCCCTCCACTTT. It specifies CASRTGNNSPLHF.

This chain's CDR3 is CASSRRPGLAGARYQETQYF. CDR3 nucleotides: TGCGCCAGCAGCCGGCGCCCGGGACTAGCGGGGGCTAGGTACCAAGAGACCCAGTACTTC. The chain uses TRBV5-1 and TRBJ2-5; 14 bases line up with TRBD2. The CDR3 has 20 residues. V shed 4 bases and J 0 bases; nucleotides not matched to a gene: 14. Germline V CDR1 and CDR2: SGHRS, YFSETQ. Full variable domain (missing parts from reference TRBV5-1 and TRBJ2-5): KAGVTQTPRYLIKTRGQQVTLSCSPISGHRSVSWYQQTPGQGLQFLFEYFSETQRNKGNFPGRFSGRQFSNSRSEMNVSTLELGDSALYLCASSRRPGLAGARYQETQYFGPGTRLLVL.

J is TRBJ1-2 and V is TRBV19, with 7 bases aligning to TRBD1. The CDR3 is 14 amino acids. The V segment lost 8 bases and the J segment 4 bases; nucleotides outside the gene matches: 10. CDR1 is LNHDA, CDR2 SQIVND, per germline (reference sequence). The CDR3 sequence: CASHLTGTPYGYTF. CDR3 bases: TGTGCCAGTCATTTGACAGGGACCCCCTATGGCTACACCTTC.

The CDR3 sequence is CATSDWTSGGAGADTQYF. DNA for the CDR3: TGTGCCACCAGTGATTGGACTAGCGGGGGGGCGGGTGCAGATACGCAGTATTTT. The V call is TRBV24-1, the J call TRBJ2-3; 15 nucleotides align to TRBD2. This CDR3 is 18 amino acids long. V gave up 2 bases and J gave up 4 bases; unmatched junction bases: 6. Germline V gene data show CDR1 as KGHDR and CDR2 as SFDVKD.